This TCR beta chain stems from a study of T cell responses to AZD1222 COVID-19 vaccine. For the study at large: It was second doses at about 4 or about 12 weeks that were pooled. Study-wide results and limits: Elevations in Spike-specific TCR breadth and depth followed administration of two AZD1222 doses. Repertoires in all cases were sampled only once the peak T cell response had passed.

V dropped 5 bases and J dropped 9; count of bases not matched to a gene: 15. The CDR3 consists of 17 residues. Per the germline V gene, CDR1 is SGHNT and CDR2 is YENEEA. Only in-frame clones appear in the TCRdb table, and some are missing; sequencing was by immunoSEQ multiplex PCR. Of around 130,000 clones listed, over 85% are singletons. Of note for this clone: No antigen is known for it.

The receptor was isolated from an adult in good health. The chain carries TRBV11-3 and TRBJ2-1, with 11 bases that match TRBD1. Here the sequenced sample was peripheral blood, taken on day 0 of AZD1222 vaccination. CDR3 protein: CASSPTLGTGGSVEQFF. The CDR3 region has the DNA TGTGCCAGCAGCCCAACCCTCGGGACAGGGGGATCAGTTGAGCAGTTCTTC.